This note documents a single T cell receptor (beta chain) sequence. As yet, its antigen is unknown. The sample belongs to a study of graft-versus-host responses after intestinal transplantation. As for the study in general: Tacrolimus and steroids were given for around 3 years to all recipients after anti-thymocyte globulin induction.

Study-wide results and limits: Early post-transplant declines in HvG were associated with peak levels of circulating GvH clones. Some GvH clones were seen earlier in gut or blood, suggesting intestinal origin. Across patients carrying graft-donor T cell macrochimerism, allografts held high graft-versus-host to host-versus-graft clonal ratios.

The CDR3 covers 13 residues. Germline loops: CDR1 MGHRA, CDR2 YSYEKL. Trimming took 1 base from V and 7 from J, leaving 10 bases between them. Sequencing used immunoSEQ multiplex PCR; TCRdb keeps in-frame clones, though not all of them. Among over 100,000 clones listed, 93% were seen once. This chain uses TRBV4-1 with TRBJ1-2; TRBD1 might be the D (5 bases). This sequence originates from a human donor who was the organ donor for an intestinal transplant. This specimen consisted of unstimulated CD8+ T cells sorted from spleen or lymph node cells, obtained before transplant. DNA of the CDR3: TGCGCCAGCAGCCAAGTAGGGGCGAGTGGCTACACCTTC. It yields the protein CASSQVGASGYTF.